A selection of T cell receptor beta chains follows, all from one sample in a study of molecular identifiers for immune sequencing clone quantification. TCRdb re-called the PCR reads with MiXCR, one entry per CDR3 protein. This sample has roughly 630,000 distinct CDR3 sequences, with roughly 23% found just once. Sequences were obtained from naive CD8+ T cells from blood, with Jurkat cell RNA spiked in. The receptor set was obtained from a human donor in good health. Some libraries in this study had Jurkat cell RNA spiked in. Each CDR3 is given with its conserved first and last residue. The D gene is left open where the match is weak. Not all rows give a size; the values are once, few, many and, for expanded clones, a class.

TRBJ1-1	TRBV6-2/TRBV6-3	few	-	CASSSWTDESTEAFF	TGTGCCAGCAGTTCCTGGACAGACGAGAGCACTGAAGCTTTCTTT
TRBJ2-7	TRBV7-9	many	-	CASSYEDRNEQYF	TGTGCCAGCAGCTACGAAGACAGGAACGAGCAGTACTTC
TRBJ2-5	TRBV6-2/TRBV6-3	-	TRBD1	CAGSYTRDREPYQETQYF	TGTGCCGGCAGTTACACAAGGGACAGGGAGCCGTACCAAGAGACCCAGTACTTC
TRBJ2-7	TRBV20-1	-	-	CSAGQGVHEQYF	TGCAGTGCGGGTCAGGGTGTCCACGAGCAGTACTTC
TRBJ1-1	TRBV12-3/TRBV12-4	many	TRBD1	CASSLIQGELTEAFF	TGTGCCAGCAGCTTAATCCAGGGGGAATTAACTGAAGCTTTCTTT
TRBJ2-7	TRBV7-6	-	TRBD2	CASSFETSGFYEQYF	TGTGCCAGCAGCTTCGAGACTAGCGGGTTCTACGAGCAGTACTTC
TRBJ2-1	TRBV24-1	many	-	CATSDLEGNEQFF	TGTGCCACCAGTGATTTGGAAGGGAATGAGCAGTTCTTC
TRBJ1-1	TRBV6-2/TRBV6-3	many	-	CASSSQGDEIWDIAFF	TGTGCCAGCAGTTCGCAGGGAGATGAGATATGGGATATCGCTTTCTTT
TRBJ1-1	TRBV9	once	-	CASSSPTALPRTTEAFF	TGTGCCAGCAGCTCGCCGACGGCCCTCCCGCGGACCACTGAAGCTTTCTTT
TRBJ1-1	TRBV7-9	few	-	CASTTMGAMNTEAFF	TGTGCCAGCACCACGATGGGGGCTATGAACACTGAAGCTTTCTTT
TRBJ2-3	TRBV7-9	many	-	CAIGVISISTDTQYF	TGTGCCATAGGAGTCATATCAATTAGCACAGATACGCAGTATTTT
TRBJ2-1	TRBV7-9	few	TRBD2	CASNDPGLANEQFF	TGTGCCAGCAACGATCCGGGACTAGCGAATGAGCAGTTCTTC
TRBJ1-1	TRBV4-3	few	TRBD1	CASSQDLQGALTEAFF	TGCGCCAGCAGCCAAGATTTACAGGGGGCCCTCACTGAAGCTTTCTTT
TRBJ2-7	TRBV25-1	few	-	CASSALGGGAYEQYF	TGTGCCAGCAGTGCCCTCGGTGGGGGGGCTTACGAGCAGTACTTC
TRBJ2-3	TRBV7-9	many	TRBD2	CASSLSSAGVWTDTQYF	TGTGCCAGCAGCTTATCCTCTGCGGGAGTGTGGACAGATACGCAGTATTTT
TRBJ1-1	TRBV11-2	-	TRBD1	CASSGGQGWAEAFF	TGTGCCAGCAGCGGAGGACAGGGGTGGGCTGAAGCTTTCTTT
TRBJ2-3	TRBV27	few	TRBD2	CASSLSTSGFTDTQYF	TGTGCCAGCAGTTTATCGACTAGCGGTTTCACAGATACGCAGTATTTT
TRBJ2-1	TRBV7-8	-	TRBD2	CASSPPGLTYNEQFF	TGTGCCAGCAGCCCTCCGGGACTAACTTACAATGAGCAGTTCTTC
TRBJ2-3	TRBV12-3/TRBV12-4	many	TRBD2	CASSPGTSRQYF	TGTGCCAGCAGTCCCGGGACTAGCAGGCAGTATTTT
TRBJ2-5	TRBV11-2	-	TRBD2	CASSSELTSGQETQYF	TGTGCCAGCAGCTCTGAACTAACTAGCGGTCAAGAGACCCAGTACTTC
TRBJ2-7	TRBV4-3	few	-	CASSQGGRPAGEQYF	TGCGCCAGCAGCCAAGGGGGACGGCCGGCGGGCGAGCAGTACTTC
TRBJ1-6	TRBV21-1	few	-	CASSSDTGSPLRF	TGTGCCAGCAGCTCTGACACTGGTTCACCCCTCCGCTTT
TRBJ2-5	TRBV4-1	-	-	CASSRTLVDQETQYF	TGCGCCAGCAGCAGGACACTAGTGGACCAAGAGACCCAGTACTTC
TRBJ2-7	TRBV6-6	-	TRBD1	CASSDQDRGHEQYF	TGTGCCAGCAGTGACCAGGACAGGGGCCACGAGCAGTACTTC
TRBJ2-7	TRBV20-1	-	-	CSARILSSYEQYF	TGCAGTGCTAGGATACTGAGCTCCTACGAGCAGTACTTC
TRBJ2-7	TRBV18	few	-	CASSPTPGRQLSPHGPYEQYF	TGTGCCAGCTCACCGACCCCTGGGAGGCAGCTTTCACCCCATGGGCCCTACGAGCAGTACTTC
TRBJ2-7	TRBV19	-	TRBD2	CASSLSGGYPYEKYF	TGTGCCAGTAGTTTGAGCGGGGGCTATCCCTACGAGAAGTACTTC
TRBJ2-1	TRBV29-1	many	TRBD1	CSVEDRGRGNEQFF	TGCAGCGTTGAGGACAGGGGAAGGGGCAATGAGCAGTTCTTC
TRBJ1-1	TRBV6-2/TRBV6-3	many	-	CASSYTGITEAFF	TGTGCCAGCAGTTACACGGGGATCACTGAAGCTTTCTTT
TRBJ1-1	TRBV24-1	-	TRBD1	CATSDSSGQGGEAFF	TGTGCCACCAGTGATTCTTCGGGACAGGGAGGTGAAGCTTTCTTT
TRBJ1-1	TRBV28	-	TRBD1	CASSLEKQGVPEAFF	TGTGCCAGCAGTTTAGAAAAACAGGGGGTTCCCGAAGCTTTCTTT
TRBJ2-4	TRBV9	-	-	CASSVEGPLSAKNIQYF	TGTGCCAGCAGCGTCGAGGGACCCCTATCAGCCAAAAACATTCAGTACTTC
TRBJ1-5	TRBV6-1	once	-	CASSEKQESGNQPQHF	TGTGCCAGCAGTGAAAAGCAGGAATCCGGCAATCAGCCCCAGCATTTT
TRBJ1-5	TRBV6-2/TRBV6-3	few	-	CASRLTGLTGQPQHF	TGTGCCAGCAGACTAACAGGGTTAACGGGTCAGCCCCAGCATTTT
TRBJ1-1	TRBV9	-	-	CASSVVSGGWSNTEAFF	TGTGCCAGCAGCGTAGTATCCGGAGGGTGGTCCAACACTGAAGCTTTCTTT
TRBJ2-3	TRBV19	many	-	CASKATAARGDTQYF	TGTGCCAGTAAGGCGACGGCAGCGCGTGGAGATACGCAGTATTTT
TRBJ1-5	TRBV27	-	-	CASSGSGVDQPQQF	TGTGCCAGCAGTGGGAGCGGGGTAGATCAGCCCCAGCAGTTT